The rows below give T cell receptor beta chains drawn from one sample of a study of technical replicates of blood from several donors. The table came from immunoSEQ multiplex PCR; TCRdb's copy has only in-frame clones and leaves some out. The data contain some 70,000 clones, roughly 92% of them singletons. The specimen was T cells isolated from PBMCs. The receptors originated from a human donor in good health. The CDR3 runs from the conserved cysteine through the conserved F or W. D genes are given only for firm matches. Only some rows state a clone size, as once, few, many or a class for expanded clones.

>TRBJ2-1|-|-|TRBV27
CASRQGLDEQFF
TGTGCCAGCAGACAGGGTCTGGATGAGCAGTTCTTC
>TRBJ1-4|TRBD1|-|TRBV5-6
CASSYMGQGHEKLFF
TGTGCCAGCAGCTATATGGGACAGGGGCACGAAAAACTGTTTTTT
>TRBJ1-5|TRBD1|-|TRBV10-3
CAISEKRTGGTFWNQPQHF
TGTGCCATCAGTGAAAAAAGGACAGGGGGAACCTTTTGGAATCAGCCCCAGCATTTT
>TRBJ1-1|-|-|TRBV11-3
CASSLAFGTEAFF
TGTGCCAGCAGCTTAGCCTTCGGCACTGAAGCTTTCTTT
>TRBJ2-7|TRBD2|-|TRBV28
CASRPTSGREYEQYF
TGTGCCAGCAGACCGACTAGCGGGAGAGAATACGAGCAGTACTTC
>TRBJ2-3|TRBD2|-|TRBV27
CASGISTSGTDTQYF
TGTGCCAGCGGTATTTCGACTAGCGGCACAGATACGCAGTATTTT
>TRBJ2-1|TRBD2|-|TRBV27
CASSFLSGSGYNEQFF
TGTGCCAGCAGTTTTCTGAGCGGGAGCGGGTACAATGAGCAGTTCTTC
>TRBJ2-1|TRBD2|-|TRBV30
CAWSQLAGYYNEQFF
TGTGCCTGGAGTCAACTAGCGGGATATTACAATGAGCAGTTCTTC
>TRBJ2-7|-|-|TRBV18
CASSVSQGPYEQYF
TGTGCCAGCTCCGTATCCCAGGGGCCCTACGAGCAGTACTTC
>TRBJ2-6|-|-|TRBV6-5
CASSGEAGANVLTF
TGTGCCAGCTCGGGAGAAGCTGGGGCCAACGTCCTGACTTTC
>TRBJ2-5|-|-|TRBV13
CASSRDYQETQYF
TGTGCCAGCTCTCGGGACTACCAAGAGACCCAGTACTTC
>TRBJ2-5|-|-|TRBV7-2
CASRFGLGVMSETQYF
TGTGCCAGCAGGTTTGGCCTAGGGGTGATGAGTGAGACCCAGTACTTC
>TRBJ1-1|-|-|TRBV15
CATSRGTGNTEAFF
TGTGCCACCAGCAGAGGTACGGGGAACACTGAAGCTTTCTTT
>TRBJ1-4|TRBD1|-|TRBV7-2
CASSLRTGLGEKLFF
TGTGCCAGCAGCCTGCGGACAGGGTTGGGTGAAAAACTGTTTTTT
>TRBJ2-7|-|-|TRBV7-9
CASSWLEGPMSYEQYF
TGTGCCAGCAGCTGGCTTGAGGGCCCAATGTCCTACGAGCAGTACTTC
>TRBJ2-7|TRBD1|-|TRBV20-1
CSTTGPYEQYF
TGCAGTACGACAGGGCCCTACGAGCAGTACTTC
>TRBJ1-2|-|-|TRBV7-3
CASSSREDYGYTF
TGTGCCAGCAGCTCCAGGGAGGACTATGGCTACACCTTC
>TRBJ2-7|-|-|TRBV30
CAWSLGHFYEQYF
TGTGCCTGGTCGTTGGGACACTTCTACGAGCAGTACTTC
>TRBJ1-3|-|-|TRBV9
CASSHTGSGNTIYF
TGTGCCAGCAGCCACACAGGATCTGGAAACACCATATATTTT
>TRBJ2-7|TRBD1|-|TRBV29-1
CSVSGDSLSYEQYF
TGCAGCGTCTCCGGGGACAGCCTGTCCTACGAGCAGTACTTC
>TRBJ2-7|TRBD2|-|TRBV15
CATSSSGGPYEQYF
TGTGCCACCAGCTCCAGCGGGGGCCCCTACGAGCAGTACTTC
>TRBJ1-2|TRBD1|-|TRBV6-5
CASAPGTAVYGYTF
TGTGCCAGCGCCCCCGGGACAGCCGTCTATGGCTACACCTTC
>TRBJ1-2|TRBD1|once|TRBV27
CASRDLQGSGTF
TGTGCCAGCAGGGACTTACAGGGGAGCGGCACCTTC
>TRBJ2-7|-|-|TRBV7-9
CASTRDSMAEQYF
TGTGCCAGCACAAGGGACTCCATGGCCGAGCAGTACTTC
>TRBJ1-3|-|-|TRBV7-3
CASSQNSGNTIYF
TGTGCCAGTTCCCAAAACTCTGGAAACACCATATATTTT
>TRBJ1-1|-|-|TRBV11-2
CASSFKTGEAFF
TGTGCCAGCAGCTTCAAGACAGGTGAAGCTTTCTTT
>TRBJ2-7|-|-|TRBV19
CASSMQGTYEQYF
TGTGCCAGTAGTATGCAGGGGACCTACGAGCAGTACTTC
>TRBJ2-7|TRBD2|once|TRBV5-1
CASSLGGRVAYEQYF
TGCGCCAGCAGCTTGGGCGGGAGGGTCGCCTACGAGCAGTACTTC
>TRBJ1-4|TRBD1|-|TRBV10-3
CAISDREGEKLFF
TGTGCCATCAGCGACAGGGAAGGTGAAAAACTGTTTTTT
>TRBJ2-7|-|-|TRBV7-4
CASSYGQYDSYEQYF
TGTGCCAGCAGCTATGGGCAGTATGATTCCTACGAGCAGTACTTC
>TRBJ1-2|TRBD1|-|TRBV29-1
CSVGQGDGYTF
TGCAGCGTTGGACAGGGTGATGGCTACACCTTC
>TRBJ2-7|-|-|TRBV5-4
CASSHASWGEDEQYF
TGTGCCAGCAGTCACGCCTCCTGGGGGGAAGACGAGCAGTACTTC
>TRBJ2-1|-|-|TRBV28
CASSPQGIPYNEQFF
TGTGCCAGCAGTCCGCAGGGTATCCCCTACAATGAGCAGTTCTTC
>TRBJ2-5|-|-|TRBV6-5
CASSYGGEETQYF
TGTGCCAGCAGTTATGGAGGGGAAGAGACCCAGTACTTC
>TRBJ2-3|-|-|TRBV7-3
CASSIRSGTGSDTQYF
TGTGCCAGCAGCATTCGTAGCGGAACCGGGTCAGATACGCAGTATTTT
>TRBJ2-2|-|-|TRBV11-2
CASSLREPTNTGELFF
TGTGCCAGCAGCTTAAGGGAGCCTACGAACACCGGGGAGCTGTTTTTT
>TRBJ2-7|TRBD2|-|TRBV9
CASSLAGGGAYEQYF
TGTGCCAGCAGCCTAGCGGGAGGTGGGGCCTACGAGCAGTACTTC
>TRBJ2-7|TRBD2|-|TRBV28
CASSSTGGPHEQYF
TGTGCCAGCAGCTCGACGGGAGGGCCCCACGAGCAGTACTTC
>TRBJ1-3|-|-|TRBV19
CASSPTGDSGNTIYF
TGTGCCAGTAGTCCTACAGGTGACTCTGGAAACACCATATATTTT
>TRBJ2-1|TRBD2|-|TRBV7-9
CASSLGTSGYNEQFF
TGTGCCAGCAGCTTAGGGACTAGCGGGTACAATGAGCAGTTCTTC
>TRBJ2-2|TRBD2|few|TRBV30
CAWSKREGRTGELFF
TGTGCCTGGAGTAAGCGGGAGGGCCGGACCGGGGAGCTGTTTTTT
>TRBJ1-3|-|-|TRBV6-1
CAGITGNTIYF
TGTGCCGGCATCACTGGAAACACCATATATTTT
>TRBJ2-1|TRBD2|-|TRBV6-1
CASSSGLGSYNEQFF
TGTGCCAGCAGTTCCGGACTAGGGTCCTACAATGAGCAGTTCTTC
>TRBJ1-2|TRBD1|-|TRBV10-3
CAISEGGVHGYTF
TGTGCCATCAGTGAAGGGGGCGTACATGGCTACACCTTC
>TRBJ1-3|TRBD1|-|TRBV10-3
CAIQGSGNTIYF
TGTGCCATACAGGGGAGCGGAAACACCATATATTTT
>TRBJ1-5|-|-|TRBV7-9
CASSPQGGPQHF
TGTGCCAGCAGCCCGCAGGGTGGTCCCCAGCATTTT
>TRBJ2-7|TRBD1|-|TRBV6-5
CASMRTGGGEQYF
TGTGCCAGCATGCGGACAGGGGGAGGCGAGCAGTACTTC
>TRBJ2-1|TRBD2|-|TRBV13
CASSLIGERESYNEQFF
TGTGCCAGCAGCTTAATAGGCGAGCGGGAGAGCTACAATGAGCAGTTCTTC
>TRBJ2-1|-|-|TRBV9
CASSVGSHNEQFF
TGTGCCAGCAGCGTAGGGAGCCACAATGAGCAGTTCTTC
>TRBJ1-2|-|once|TRBV27
CASSLSSSYGYTF
TGTGCCAGCAGTTTATCCAGTTCCTATGGCTACACCTTC
>TRBJ1-1|-|-|TRBV7-2
CASSLCTIGAEAFF
TGTGCCAGCAGCTTATGTACCATAGGGGCCGAAGCTTTCTTT
>TRBJ1-4|-|-|TRBV19
CASRLQGNEKLFF
TGTGCCAGTAGGCTACAGGGAAATGAAAAACTGTTTTTT
>TRBJ2-1|-|-|TRBV9
CASSAEILSEQFF
TGTGCCAGCAGCGCGGAGATACTAAGTGAGCAGTTCTTC
>TRBJ1-4|TRBD1|-|TRBV4-1
CASSQVLVRQGGEKLFF
TGCGCCAGCAGCCAAGTTTTAGTCCGGCAGGGGGGAGAAAAACTGTTTTTT
>TRBJ2-1|TRBD2|-|TRBV30
CAWSSGSLIDEQFF
TGTGCCTGGAGTAGCGGGAGCCTTATCGATGAGCAGTTCTTC